This T cell receptor (beta chain) appears in the sequencing data of a study of identical twins. Germline trimming cut 6 bases from V and 7 bases from J; bases unmatched to any gene: 13. Germline lookup yields CDR1 MNHNS and CDR2 SASEGT. This CDR3 spans 16 amino acids. TCRdb analysed the 5' RACE reads with MiXCR anew, one entry per CDR3 protein. Among 400,000 to 550,000 distinct CDR3 sequences listed, less than 25% were seen once. The sample was also reused in another study, on T cells expressing NK-cell markers. That paper notes: In a handful of donors, dominant NKG2C+ clonotypes were roughly 1.0-7.0% of CD8+ T cells.

The chain is built from TRBV6-1 and TRBJ2-1, with 9 bases matching TRBD1. The clonotype was recovered from a woman aged 18-30 years in good health. Sequenced material: CD4+ T cells sorted from blood. The CDR3 sequence: CASSAHRTGVGNEQFF. DNA for the CDR3: TGTGCCAGCAGCGCACACCGGACAGGGGTGGGTAATGAGCAGTTCTTC.